Included here is one TCR beta chain sequence, with context. The target antigen is unknown. The selected patients with pancreatic ductal adenocarcinoma had surgery but no neoadjuvant therapy. The sample belongs to a study of T cells in pancreatic ductal adenocarcinoma. Germline loops: CDR1 SGHRS, CDR2 YFSETQ. There are 15 residues in the CDR3. V dropped 3 bases and J dropped 10; count of bases not matched to a gene: 7. Study findings and constraints: Unique clonotypes were about 8-fold more numerous in blood than in tumor.

Repertoires were generated with immunoSEQ multiplex PCR, while TCRdb's copy carries only in-frame clones and drops some. The sample has about 29,000 clones; 90% to 95% are singletons. Sequencing input: PBMCs. This TCR came from a human donor with pancreatic ductal adenocarcinoma. The chain has TRBV5-1 and TRBJ2-1; 13 nucleotides align to TRBD2. In nucleotides, the CDR3 is TGCGCCAGCAGCTCCGGACTAGCGGGAGAATTGGAGCAGTTCTTC. Amino acid sequence: CASSSGLAGELEQFF.